This T cell receptor (beta chain) comes out of a study of a mutant IDH1 vaccine in newly diagnosed glioma. As to this clone: Its specificity is unknown.

The V and J ends lost 5 bases and 7 bases, in that order; junction bases with no gene match: 14. The CDR3 extends over 16 amino acids. CDR1 is KGHSH and CDR2 is LQKENI in the germline V gene. Time point meaning: week 23, last vaccination. A 20-mer mutant IDH1 peptide at 300 ug was injected subcutaneously with topical imiquimod. The repertoire was sequenced with immunoSEQ multiplex PCR; TCRdb's copy has only in-frame clones and lacks some. The table shows about 38,000 clones, with roughly 80% occurring only once. The chain has TRBV18 and TRBJ2-7; 10 bases match TRBD1. The clonotype originates from a man aged 35-49 years with glioma. This specimen consisted of PBMCs, obtained from a glioma patient whose treatment included an IDH1 peptide vaccine. CDR3 in amino acids: CASSSMDRGGSSEQYF. CDR3 coding DNA: TGTGCCAGCTCATCAATGGACAGGGGGGGATCGTCAGAGCAGTACTTC.